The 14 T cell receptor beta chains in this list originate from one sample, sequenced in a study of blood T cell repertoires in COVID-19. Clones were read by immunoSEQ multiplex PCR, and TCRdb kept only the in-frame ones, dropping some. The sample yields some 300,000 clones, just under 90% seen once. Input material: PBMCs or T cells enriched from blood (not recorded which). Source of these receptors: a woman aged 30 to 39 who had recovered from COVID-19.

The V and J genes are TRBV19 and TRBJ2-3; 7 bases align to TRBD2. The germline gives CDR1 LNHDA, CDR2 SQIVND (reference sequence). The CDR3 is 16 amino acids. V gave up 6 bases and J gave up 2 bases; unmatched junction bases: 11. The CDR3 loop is CASRTLASGFTDTQYF. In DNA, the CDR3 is TGTGCCAGTAGGACTTTGGCTAGCGGTTTCACAGATACGCAGTATTTT.

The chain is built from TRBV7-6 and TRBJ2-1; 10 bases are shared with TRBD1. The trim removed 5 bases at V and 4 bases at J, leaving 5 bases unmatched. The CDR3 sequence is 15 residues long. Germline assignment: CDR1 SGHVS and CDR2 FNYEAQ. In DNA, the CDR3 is TGTGCCAGCAGCAAGGGACAGGGGAAATACAATGAGCAGTTCTTC. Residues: CASSKGQGKYNEQFF.

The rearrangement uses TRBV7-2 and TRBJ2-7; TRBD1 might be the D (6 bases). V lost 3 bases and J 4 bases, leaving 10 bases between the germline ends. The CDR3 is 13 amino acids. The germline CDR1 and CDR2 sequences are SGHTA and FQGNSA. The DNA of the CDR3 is TGTGCCAGCAGCTTCGGGACAATTTACGAGCAGTACTTC. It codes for CASSFGTIYEQYF.

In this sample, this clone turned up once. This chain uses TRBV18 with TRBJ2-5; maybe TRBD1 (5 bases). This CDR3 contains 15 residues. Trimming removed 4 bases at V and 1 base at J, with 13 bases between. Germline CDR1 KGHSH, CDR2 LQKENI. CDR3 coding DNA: TGTGCCAGCTCACAGCTACAGGTGCCCCAAGAGACCCAGTACTTC. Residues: CASSQLQVPQETQYF.

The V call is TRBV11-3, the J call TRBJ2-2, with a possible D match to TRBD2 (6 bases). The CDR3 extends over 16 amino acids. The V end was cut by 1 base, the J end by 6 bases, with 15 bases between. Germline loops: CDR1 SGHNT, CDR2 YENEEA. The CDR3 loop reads CASSLVGGGVAGELFF. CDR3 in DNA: TGTGCCAGCAGCTTAGTCGGCGGAGGGGTCGCCGGGGAGCTGTTTTTT.

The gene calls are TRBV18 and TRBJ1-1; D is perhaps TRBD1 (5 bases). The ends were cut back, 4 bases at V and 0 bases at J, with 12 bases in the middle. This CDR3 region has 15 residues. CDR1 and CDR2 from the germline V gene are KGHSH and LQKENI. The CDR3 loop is CASSLSGVLNTEAFF. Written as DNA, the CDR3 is TGTGCCAGCTCACTGTCGGGGGTCTTGAACACTGAAGCTTTCTTT. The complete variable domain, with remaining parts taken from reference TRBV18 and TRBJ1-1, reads NAGVMQNPRHLVRRRGQEARLRCSPMKGHSHVYWYRQLPEEGLKFMVYLQKENIIDESGMPKERFSAEFPKEGPSILRIQQVVRGDSAAYFCASSLSGVLNTEAFFGQGTRLTVV.

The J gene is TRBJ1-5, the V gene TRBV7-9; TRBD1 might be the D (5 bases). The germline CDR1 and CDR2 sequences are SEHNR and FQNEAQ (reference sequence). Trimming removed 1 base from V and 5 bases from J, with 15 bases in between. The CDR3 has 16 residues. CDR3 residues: CASSLVGAGPDQPQHF. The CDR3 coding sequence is TGTGCCAGCAGCTTAGTTGGGGCAGGGCCGGATCAGCCCCAGCATTTT.

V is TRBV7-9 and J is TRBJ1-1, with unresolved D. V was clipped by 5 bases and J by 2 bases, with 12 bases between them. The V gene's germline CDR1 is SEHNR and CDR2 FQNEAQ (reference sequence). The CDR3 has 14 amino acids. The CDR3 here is CASSREWTNTEAFF. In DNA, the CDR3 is TGTGCCAGCAGCCGAGAGTGGACTAACACTGAAGCTTTCTTT.

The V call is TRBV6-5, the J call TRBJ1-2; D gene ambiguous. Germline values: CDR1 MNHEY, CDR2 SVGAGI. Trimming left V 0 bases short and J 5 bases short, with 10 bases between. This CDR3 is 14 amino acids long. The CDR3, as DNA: TGTGCCAGCAGTTACTCGGGCCAGTCATATGGCTACACCTTC. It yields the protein CASSYSGQSYGYTF.

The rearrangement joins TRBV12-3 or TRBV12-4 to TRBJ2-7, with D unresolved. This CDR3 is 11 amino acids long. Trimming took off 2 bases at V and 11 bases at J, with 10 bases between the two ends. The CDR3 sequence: CASSLNSREYF. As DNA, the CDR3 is TGTGCCAGCAGTTTAAACTCCCGAGAGTACTTC.

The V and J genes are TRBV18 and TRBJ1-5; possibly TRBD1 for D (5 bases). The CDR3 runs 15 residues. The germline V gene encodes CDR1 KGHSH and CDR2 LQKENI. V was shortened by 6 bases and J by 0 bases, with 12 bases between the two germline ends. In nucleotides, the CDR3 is TGTGCCAGCTCCCCGGGGGTCGATAGCAATCAGCCCCAGCATTTT. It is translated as CASSPGVDSNQPQHF.

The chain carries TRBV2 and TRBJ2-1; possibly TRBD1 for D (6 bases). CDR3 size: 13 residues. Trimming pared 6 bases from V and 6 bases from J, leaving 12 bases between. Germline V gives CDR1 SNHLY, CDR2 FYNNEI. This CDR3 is CASSETGSNEQFF. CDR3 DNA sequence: TGTGCCAGCAGCGAAACAGGGAGCAATGAGCAGTTCTTC.

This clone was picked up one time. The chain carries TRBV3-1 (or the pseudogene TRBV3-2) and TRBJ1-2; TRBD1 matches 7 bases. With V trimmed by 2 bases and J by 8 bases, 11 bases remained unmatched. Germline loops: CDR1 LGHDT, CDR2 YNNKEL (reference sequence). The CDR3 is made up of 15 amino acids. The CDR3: CASSQTMTGPQGYTF. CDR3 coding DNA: TGTGCCAGCAGCCAAACAATGACAGGGCCTCAGGGCTACACCTTC.

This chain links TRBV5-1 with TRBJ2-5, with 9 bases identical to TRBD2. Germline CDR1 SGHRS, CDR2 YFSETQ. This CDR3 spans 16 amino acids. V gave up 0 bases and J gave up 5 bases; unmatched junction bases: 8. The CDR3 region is CASSLGSSGIGETQYF. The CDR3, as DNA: TGCGCCAGCAGCTTGGGATCTAGCGGGATAGGGGAGACCCAGTACTTC.